These 23 T cell receptor beta chains were all obtained from the same sample, sequenced in a study of naive CD8 T cells in extremely preterm neonates. The data were produced by immunoSEQ multiplex PCR, yet TCRdb's version contains in-frame clones alone and is incomplete. The data hold around 7,900 clones, with 95% to 98% observed a single time. Sequencing input: naive CD8+ T cells from blood. The receptors here all came from a human donor in good health.

The chain links TRBV11-2 to TRBJ1-3, with no clear D. Looked up from germline, CDR1 is SGHAT and CDR2 is FQNNGV. CDR3 length: 18 amino acids. Between the trimmed V and J ends, which lost 0 bases and 0 bases, there was a span of 15 bases. The DNA for the CDR3 is TGTGCCAGCAGCTTAGAATTCGGGAGTTGGGGCTCTGGAAACACCATATATTTT. It specifies CASSLEFGSWGSGNTIYF.

The chain employs TRBV6-1 and TRBJ2-7; 10 bases are a match to TRBD2. Germline-derived CDR1 and CDR2 are MNHNS and SASEGT. Unmatched junction bases numbered 12, after V lost 10 bases and J lost 9 bases. This CDR3 comprises 13 residues. In DNA, the CDR3 is TGTGCCACTCGAGGACTAGCGGAGAGCCGGCAGTACTTC. This translates into CATRGLAESRQYF.

V is TRBV7-9 and J is TRBJ2-7, with D uncertain. Between the trimmed V and J ends, which lost 7 bases and 0 bases, there was a span of 7 bases. The germline V gene encodes CDR1 SEHNR and CDR2 FQNEAQ (reference sequence). This CDR3 is built from 12 residues. This CDR3 is CASTTVSYEQYF. CDR3 sequence (DNA): TGTGCCAGCACCACGGTCTCCTACGAGCAGTACTTC.

This chain connects TRBV15 to TRBJ2-3; a weak D match, TRBD2 (5 bases). Germline lookup yields CDR1 LNHNV and CDR2 YYDKDF (reference sequence). The V gene lost 4 bases and the J gene lost 2 bases, with 10 bases spanning the gap. The CDR3 is 14 residues long. The CDR3 is CATSIEGATDTQYF. Written as DNA, the CDR3 is TGTGCCACCAGCATCGAGGGAGCCACAGATACGCAGTATTTT.

The rearrangement joins TRBV19 to TRBJ1-1, with D tentatively TRBD1 (6 bases). The germline CDR1 and CDR2 sequences are LNHDA and SQIVND (reference sequence). The ends were cut back, 3 bases at V and 7 bases at J, with 12 bases in the middle. The CDR3 has 13 amino acids. CDR3 nucleotides: TGTGCCAGTAGTATTGGGCGACAGGATGAAGCTTTCTTT. Protein product: CASSIGRQDEAFF.

This clone was observed a few times. The chain recombines TRBV7-9 with TRBJ2-7, with TRBD1 matching over 8 bases. In germline, CDR1 is SEHNR, CDR2 FQNEAQ (reference sequence). Losses at the gene ends were 5 bases for V and 5 bases for J; bases not matched to a gene: 5. The CDR3 has 13 amino acids. The CDR3 region has the DNA TGTGCCAGCAGCCCCAGGGACAGGAACGAGCAGTACGTC. Translation gives CASSPRDRNEQYV.

This clone was detected once. V gene TRBV7-8 combines with J gene TRBJ1-2; TRBD1 matches at 10 bases. The CDR3 sequence is 13 residues long. Germline CDR1 SGHVS, CDR2 FQNEAQ. Unmatched junction bases numbered 2, after V lost 4 bases and J lost 6 bases. CDR3 nucleotides: TGTGCCAGCAGCTCCGGGACAGGGGATGGCTACACCTTC. The encoded protein is CASSSGTGDGYTF.

The chain employs TRBV4-1 and TRBJ2-1; D remains unclear. V was pared by 1 base and J by 0 bases, with 7 bases between. Germline assignment: CDR1 MGHRA and CDR2 YSYEKL. The CDR3 consists of 15 residues. This CDR3 is CASSQVLSSYNEQFF. For the CDR3, the DNA is TGCGCCAGCAGCCAAGTTCTAAGCTCCTACAATGAGCAGTTCTTC.

The gene calls are TRBV5-8 and TRBJ2-6; a weak D match, TRBD1 (5 bases). Germline values: CDR1 SGHTS, CDR2 YDEGEE. V shed 0 bases and J shed 2 bases, with 21 bases lying between them. The CDR3 is made up of 20 amino acids. The CDR3 spells CASSLGQPTVPRAGANVLTF. CDR3 in DNA: TGTGCCAGCAGCTTGGGACAACCGACAGTGCCCAGGGCTGGGGCCAACGTCCTGACTTTC. The full variable domain, with the rest looked up from reference TRBV5-8 and TRBJ2-6, is EAGVTQSPTHLIKTRGQQATLRCSPISGHTSVYWYQQALGLGLQFLLWYDEGEERNRGNFPPRFSGRQFPNYSSELNVNALELEDSALYLCASSLGQPTVPRAGANVLTFGAGSRLTVL.

This clone was observed a single time. This rearrangement joins TRBV11-3 to TRBJ1-3; D is uncertain. Germline V lookup: CDR1 SGHNT, CDR2 YENEEA. Trimming removed 0 bases from V and 2 bases from J, with 5 bases in between. The CDR3 spans 14 residues. CDR3 in DNA: TGTGCCAGCAGCTTAGATTACACTGGAAACACCATATATTTT. Encoded protein: CASSLDYTGNTIYF. Variable domain in full (rest from reference TRBV11-3 and TRBJ1-3): EAGVVQSPRYKIIEKKQPVAFWCNPISGHNTLYWYLQNLGQGPELLIRYENEEAVDDSQLPKDRFSAERLKGVDSTLKIQPAELGDSAVYLCASSLDYTGNTIYFGEGSWLTVV.

This clone was recorded only once. V gene TRBV6-5 combines with J gene TRBJ1-5; maybe TRBD1 (6 bases). V was shortened by 4 bases and J by 4 bases, with 17 bases between the two germline ends. Germline assignment: CDR1 MNHEY and CDR2 SVGAGI. The CDR3 spans 16 residues. The CDR3 spells CASSSYSDSYNQPQHF. The CDR3 DNA sequence: TGTGCCAGCAGTTCTTACTCGGACAGCTATAATCAGCCCCAGCATTTT.

The chain couples TRBV7-6 to TRBJ2-5; TRBD1 agrees at 10 bases. V lost 3 bases, J lost 3 bases, and 7 bases stayed unmatched. Germline lookup yields CDR1 SGHVS and CDR2 FNYEAQ. This CDR3 is built from 16 residues. In DNA, the CDR3 is TGTGCCAGCAGCTTCTTGGACAGGGGGGGTGAAGAGACCCAGTACTTC. Translated: CASSFLDRGGEETQYF.

This clone appeared once. The V gene is TRBV6-5, the J gene TRBJ2-3; the D gene is possibly TRBD1 (5 bases). The germline gives CDR1 MNHEY, CDR2 SVGAGI. Trimming cost V 2 bases and J 6 bases, with 18 bases left between them. There are 16 residues in the CDR3. The DNA of the CDR3 is TGTGCCAGCAGTTACCTAACAGGCAGGGAAAGCGATACGCAGTATTTT. Residues: CASSYLTGRESDTQYF.

This rearrangement joins TRBV19 to TRBJ2-7; D may be TRBD2 (6 bases). Germline CDR1 and CDR2: LNHDA and SQIVND (reference sequence). Deletions cut 7 bases from V and 2 bases from J, with 9 bases between. The CDR3 totals 12 residues. The CDR3 region has the DNA TGTGCCAGTACTAGCGCAACCTACGAGCAGTACGTC. Residues: CASTSATYEQYV.

The V gene is TRBV19, the J gene TRBJ2-2; D not resolved. The length of the CDR3 is 13 residues. Germline CDR1 and CDR2: LNHDA and SQIVND (reference sequence). Trimming took 2 bases from V and 5 from J, leaving 6 bases between them. This CDR3 is CASSITVTGELFF. DNA of the CDR3: TGTGCCAGTAGTATAACAGTGACCGGGGAGCTGTTTTTT.

This chain connects TRBV4-3 to TRBJ2-6, with D maybe TRBD1 (6 bases). The V gene's germline CDR1 is LGHNA and CDR2 YSLEER. V gave up 0 bases and J gave up 2 bases, with 14 bases separating them. The CDR3 has 18 amino acids. The CDR3 region has the DNA TGCGCCAGCAGCCAAGAGGGGGCGCAGGCAGCTGGGGCCAACGTCCTGACTTTC. Translation gives CASSQEGAQAAGANVLTF.

The J gene is TRBJ1-1, the V gene TRBV27; 7 nucleotides agree with TRBD1. The J segment lost 2 bases and the V segment lost 7 bases, leaving 10 bases of the junction unmatched. The CDR3 has 15 residues. In germline, CDR1 is MNHEY, CDR2 SMNVEV (reference sequence). CDR3 DNA sequence: TGTGCCAGCAAAAACATTAGGGGGCGTAACACTGAAGCTTTCTTT. Translating it yields CASKNIRGRNTEAFF.

J is TRBJ1-1 and V is TRBV18; TRBD1 might be the D (6 bases). The length of the CDR3 is 16 residues. Trimming pared 3 bases from V and 0 bases from J, leaving 14 bases between. Germline CDR1 KGHSH, CDR2 LQKENI. CDR3 amino acids: CASSPYSGQMNTEAFF. DNA for the CDR3: TGTGCCAGCTCACCCTATTCCGGACAGATGAACACTGAAGCTTTCTTT.

The chain is built from TRBV27 and TRBJ1-5, with a possible D match to TRBD1 (5 bases). V lost 3 bases to trimming and J lost 6 bases, with 12 bases between them. Germline V gene data show CDR1 as MNHEY and CDR2 as SMNVEV (reference sequence). The CDR3 is 14 residues long. The CDR3 spells CASSFGGARQPQHF. CDR3 DNA sequence: TGTGCCAGCAGTTTCGGGGGTGCACGTCAGCCCCAGCATTTT.

The chain is built from TRBV4-2 and TRBJ1-1; 7 bases agree with TRBD1. CDR1 is LGHNA and CDR2 is YNFKEQ in the germline V gene. This CDR3 is built from 17 residues. With 0 bases clipped from V and 4 bases from J, the junction kept 11 bases outside the gene matches. CDR3 in DNA: TGTGCCAGCAGCCAAGACCGACAGGGTATTGCCATCACTGAAGCTTTCTTT. Protein: CASSQDRQGIAITEAFF.

This chain connects TRBV27 to TRBJ2-1, with TRBD2 matching 10 bases. The CDR3 has 14 amino acids. Germline values: CDR1 MNHEY, CDR2 SMNVEV (reference sequence). Trimming took 0 bases from V and 13 from J; bases not matched to a gene: 6. CDR3: CASSLSTGLAEQFF. DNA of the CDR3: TGTGCCAGCAGTTTATCGACAGGACTAGCGGAACAGTTCTTC.

The DNA of the CDR3 is TGTGCCAGCAGCTACAGCAATGAGCAGTTCTTC. It encodes CASSYSNEQFF. The chain uses TRBV7-9 and TRBJ2-1; no firm D call. The CDR3 has 11 residues. Trimming stripped 4 bases from V and 6 bases from J, with 4 bases between. In germline, CDR1 is SEHNR, CDR2 FQNEAQ (reference sequence).

The J gene is TRBJ2-3, the V gene TRBV5-4; 9 bases are a match to TRBD1. There are 15 residues in the CDR3. Looked up from germline, CDR1 is SGHNT and CDR2 is YYREEE (reference sequence). V lost 3 bases, J lost 3 bases, and 5 bases stayed unmatched. The CDR3 reads CASSSRDRATDTQYF. The CDR3 coding sequence is TGTGCCAGCAGCTCACGGGACAGGGCGACAGATACGCAGTATTTT.